This T cell receptor beta chain was captured in a study of PD-L1 blockade in urothelial cancer. Described time point: peripheral blood 6 weeks after treatment start. Trimming removed 6 bases from V and 6 bases from J; junction bases left unmatched: 10. CDR1 SGHTA and CDR2 FQGNSA come from the germline V gene. CDR3 length equals 16 residues. The assay was immunoSEQ multiplex PCR, and TCRdb's table has in-frame clones only and misses some. The sample has about 51,000 clones; 88% are singletons. The chain carries TRBV7-2 and TRBJ2-5; TRBD2 matches at 13 bases. The material was PBMCs, obtained around atezolizumab (anti-PD-L1) treatment. This TCR was recovered from a man in his fifties or sixties with urothelial cancer. CDR3 sequence (DNA): TGTGCCAGCAGTCCCCCTAGACTAGCGGGAGGCAAGACCCAGTACTTC. Translation: CASSPPRLAGGKTQYF.